The 9 T cell receptor beta chains reported below all come from one sample, sequenced in a study of blood T cell repertoires in COVID-19. Libraries were prepared by immunoSEQ multiplex PCR; TCRdb keeps only in-frame clonotypes and omits some of them. The table includes 150,000 to 200,000 clones, around three quarters detected once. The specimen sequenced was peripheral blood. These receptors originate from an older man with active or convalescent COVID-19.

The chain is built from TRBV25-1 and TRBJ1-4; the D is unclear. Trimming left V 3 bases short and J 0 bases short, with 8 bases between. This CDR3 has 15 amino acids. Germline V lookup: CDR1 MGHDK, CDR2 SYGVNS. CDR3 sequence reads: CASSDFSATNEKLFF. The DNA for the CDR3 is TGTGCCAGCAGTGATTTCAGCGCAACTAATGAAAAACTGTTTTTT.

This chain joins TRBV9 and TRBJ2-5; 9 nucleotides agree with TRBD1. This CDR3 comprises 16 residues. With 3 bases clipped from V and 1 base from J, the junction kept 7 bases outside the gene matches. CDR1 is SGDLS and CDR2 is YYNGEE in the germline V gene. The CDR3, as DNA: TGTGCCAGCAGCGGACTGACAGGGGGGACCCAAGAGACCCAGTACTTC. This translates into CASSGLTGGTQETQYF.

This sequence joins TRBV7-9 and TRBJ1-2; a possible D gene is TRBD1 (5 bases). The CDR3 is made up of 14 amino acids. V was cut by 4 bases and J by 3 bases, with 12 bases left in between. Germline loops: CDR1 SEHNR, CDR2 FQNEAQ (reference sequence). CDR3 sequence: CASSYGGTHYGYTF. The CDR3 coding sequence is TGTGCCAGCAGCTACGGGGGGACTCACTATGGCTACACCTTC.

The sample holds a few counts of this clone. The chain combines TRBV9 with TRBJ1-1, with 9 bases aligning to TRBD1. With V trimmed by 3 bases and J by 5 bases, 8 bases remained unmatched. This CDR3 is built from 15 residues. Germline assignment: CDR1 SGDLS and CDR2 YYNGEE. Here the CDR3 reads CASSGRTGVGTEAFF. In DNA form, the CDR3 reads TGTGCCAGCAGCGGTCGGACAGGGGTCGGAACTGAAGCTTTCTTT.

DNA for the CDR3: TGTGCCACCAGTGAGTCTCTACCAAATGAAAAACTGTTTTTT. Its protein is CATSESLPNEKLFF. The chain recombines TRBV24-1 with TRBJ1-4; D is unresolved. The CDR3 runs 14 residues. V was pared by 4 bases and J by 5 bases, with 10 bases between. The germline CDR1 and CDR2 sequences are KGHDR and SFDVKD.

This clone was detected ten times or more. The chain employs TRBV2 and TRBJ1-2, with no clear D. V gave up 1 base and J gave up 4 bases, with 10 bases separating them. Germline CDR1 is SNHLY and CDR2 is FYNNEI. There are 14 residues in the CDR3. The CDR3 DNA is TGTGCCAGCAGTGAAGGGGAGGAAGTCTATGGCTACACCTTC. Translation: CASSEGEEVYGYTF.

The gene calls are TRBV11-2 and TRBJ2-5, with unresolved D. The CDR3 covers 14 residues. CDR1 SGHAT and CDR2 FQNNGV come from the germline V gene. V was shortened by 5 bases and J by 5 bases, with 15 bases between the two germline ends. CDR3 residues: CASSDDFYRETQYF. In DNA, the CDR3 is TGTGCCAGCAGCGACGACTTCTACCGGGAGACCCAGTACTTC. Looking up the rest from reference TRBV11-2 and TRBJ2-5 gives the full variable domain: EAGVAQSPRYKIIEKRQSVAFWCNPISGHATLYWYQQILGQGPKLLIQFQNNGVVDDSQLPKDRFSAERLKGVDSTLKIQPAKLEDSAVYLCASSDDFYRETQYFGPGTRLLVL.

This chain joins TRBV13 and TRBJ2-1; 8 positions match TRBD1. From germline, CDR1 is PRHDT and CDR2 FYEKMQ (reference sequence). The length of the CDR3 is 17 residues. The V and J ends lost 5 bases and 5 bases, in that order; junction bases with no gene match: 14. The CDR3 spells CASSHSAGGIGDNEQFF. CDR3 DNA sequence: TGTGCCAGCAGCCATTCCGCAGGGGGCATAGGAGACAATGAGCAGTTCTTC. The full variable domain, its missing parts supplied by reference TRBV13 and TRBJ2-1, is AAGVIQSPRHLIKEKRETATLKCYPIPRHDTVYWYQQGPGQDPQFLISFYEKMQSDKGSIPDRFSAQQFSDYHSELNMSSLELGDSALYFCASSHSAGGIGDNEQFFGPGTRLTVL.

The V gene is TRBV7-9, the J gene TRBJ1-4; the match to TRBD1 covers 8 bases. The CDR3 has 18 residues. The V gene end was trimmed by 5 bases and the J gene end by 8 bases; junction bases not matched to a gene: 19. Germline-derived CDR1 and CDR2 are SEHNR and FQNEAQ (reference sequence). The CDR3 nucleotides read TGTGCCAGCAGCCCCGGGACCCATTGGACAGGGTCTGACGAAAAACTGTTTTTT. Its translation is CASSPGTHWTGSDEKLFF.